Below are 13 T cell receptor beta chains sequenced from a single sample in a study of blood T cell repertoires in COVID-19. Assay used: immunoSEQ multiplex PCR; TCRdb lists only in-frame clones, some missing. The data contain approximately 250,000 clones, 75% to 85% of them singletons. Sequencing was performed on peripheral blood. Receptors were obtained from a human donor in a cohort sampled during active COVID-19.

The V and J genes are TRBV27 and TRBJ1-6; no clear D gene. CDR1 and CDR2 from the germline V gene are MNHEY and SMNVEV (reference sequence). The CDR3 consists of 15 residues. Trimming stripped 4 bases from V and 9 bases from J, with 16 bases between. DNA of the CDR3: TGTGCCAGCAGTTATAGTTTCGGTTCCGGTTCACCCCTCCACTTT. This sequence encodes CASSYSFGSGSPLHF.

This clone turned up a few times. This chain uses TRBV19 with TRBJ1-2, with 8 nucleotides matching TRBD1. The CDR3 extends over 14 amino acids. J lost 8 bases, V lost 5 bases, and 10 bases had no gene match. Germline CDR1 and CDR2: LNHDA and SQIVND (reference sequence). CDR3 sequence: CASSSLSDRGGYTF. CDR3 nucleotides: TGTGCCAGTAGTTCTTTATCCGACAGGGGCGGCTACACCTTC. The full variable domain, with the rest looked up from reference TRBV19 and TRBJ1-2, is DGGITQSPKYLFRKEGQNVTLSCEQNLNHDAMYWYRQDPGQGLRLIYYSQIVNDFQKGDIAEGYSVSREKKESFPLTVTSAQKNPTAFYLCASSSLSDRGGYTFGSGTRLTVV.

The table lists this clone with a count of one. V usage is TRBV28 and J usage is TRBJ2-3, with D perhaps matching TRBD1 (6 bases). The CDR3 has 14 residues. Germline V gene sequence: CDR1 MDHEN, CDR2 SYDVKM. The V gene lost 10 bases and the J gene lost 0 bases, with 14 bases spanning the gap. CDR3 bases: TGTGCCATCAAGGACAGTTTAAGCACAGATACGCAGTATTTT. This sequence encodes CAIKDSLSTDTQYF.

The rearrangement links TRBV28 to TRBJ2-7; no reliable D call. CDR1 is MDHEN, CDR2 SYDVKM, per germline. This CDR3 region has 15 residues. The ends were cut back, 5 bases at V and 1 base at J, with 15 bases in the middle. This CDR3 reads CASSGLFSTSYEQYF. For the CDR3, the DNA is TGTGCCAGCAGTGGGCTTTTCTCAACGTCCTACGAGCAGTACTTC. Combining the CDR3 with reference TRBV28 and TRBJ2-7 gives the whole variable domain DVKVTQSSRYLVKRTGEKVFLECVQDMDHENMFWYRQDPGLGLRLIYFSYDVKMKEKGDIPEGYSVSREKKERFSLILESASTNQTSMYLCASSGLFSTSYEQYFGPGTRLTVT.

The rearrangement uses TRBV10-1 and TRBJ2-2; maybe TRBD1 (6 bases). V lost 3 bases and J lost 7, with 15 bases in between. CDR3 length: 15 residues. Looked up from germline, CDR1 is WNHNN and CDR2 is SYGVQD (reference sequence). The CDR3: CASSDLAGDVGELFF. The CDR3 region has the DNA TGCGCCAGCAGTGATTTGGCAGGGGACGTCGGGGAGCTGTTTTTT.

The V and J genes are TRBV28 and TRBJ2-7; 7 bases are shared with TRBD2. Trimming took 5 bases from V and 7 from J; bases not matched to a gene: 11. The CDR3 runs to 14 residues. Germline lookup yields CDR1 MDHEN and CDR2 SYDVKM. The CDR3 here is CASSPGRGNREQYF. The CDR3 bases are TGTGCCAGCAGTCCGGGGCGGGGGAACAGGGAGCAGTACTTC. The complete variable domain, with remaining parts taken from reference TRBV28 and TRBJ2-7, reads DVKVTQSSRYLVKRTGEKVFLECVQDMDHENMFWYRQDPGLGLRLIYFSYDVKMKEKGDIPEGYSVSREKKERFSLILESASTNQTSMYLCASSPGRGNREQYFGPGTRLTVT.

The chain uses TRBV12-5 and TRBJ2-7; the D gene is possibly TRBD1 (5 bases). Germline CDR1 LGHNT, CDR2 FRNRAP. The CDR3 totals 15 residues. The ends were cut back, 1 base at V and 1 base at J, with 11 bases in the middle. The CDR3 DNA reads TGTGCTAGTGGTTTGGCCCAGACAGTTTCCTACGAGCAGTACTTC. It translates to CASGLAQTVSYEQYF.

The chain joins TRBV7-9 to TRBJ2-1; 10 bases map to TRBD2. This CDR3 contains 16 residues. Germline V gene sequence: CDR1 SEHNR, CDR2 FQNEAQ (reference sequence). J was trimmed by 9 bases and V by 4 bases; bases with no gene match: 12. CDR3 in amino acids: CASSSSTSGSSREQFF. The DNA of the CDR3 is TGTGCCAGCAGCTCCTCGACTAGCGGGTCTAGTCGTGAGCAGTTCTTC.

CDR3 sequence: CASSRGQSLQYF. CDR3 bases: TGTGCCAGCTCTCGCGGACAGTCGTTGCAGTATTTT. The chain combines TRBV18 with TRBJ2-3; TRBD1 is a possible D gene (6 bases). The V end was cut by 6 bases, the J end by 11 bases, with 15 bases between. CDR1 KGHSH and CDR2 LQKENI come from the germline V gene. The CDR3 is 12 amino acids.

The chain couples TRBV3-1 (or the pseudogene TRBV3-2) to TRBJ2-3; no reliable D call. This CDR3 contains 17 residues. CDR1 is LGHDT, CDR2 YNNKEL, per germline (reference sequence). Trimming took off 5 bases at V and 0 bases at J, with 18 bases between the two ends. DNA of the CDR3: TGTGCCAGCAGCAGATTCTTTGGAGCGAAGAGCACAGATACGCAGTATTTT. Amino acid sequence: CASSRFFGAKSTDTQYF.

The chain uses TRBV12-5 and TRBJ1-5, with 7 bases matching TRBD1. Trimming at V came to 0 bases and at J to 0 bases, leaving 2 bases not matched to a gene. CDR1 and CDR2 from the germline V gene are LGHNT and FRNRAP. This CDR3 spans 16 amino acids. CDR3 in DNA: TGTGCTAGTGGTTTGGTACAGGGGTTTAGCAATCAGCCCCAGCATTTT. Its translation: CASGLVQGFSNQPQHF.

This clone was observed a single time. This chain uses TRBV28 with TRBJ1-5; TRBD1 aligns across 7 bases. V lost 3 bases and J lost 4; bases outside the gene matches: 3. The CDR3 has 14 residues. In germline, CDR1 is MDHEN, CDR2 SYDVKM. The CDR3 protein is CASSLGQMNQPQHF. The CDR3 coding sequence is TGTGCCAGCAGTTTGGGACAGATGAATCAGCCCCAGCATTTT.

The CDR3 sequence is CASSLTRGYTF. Here the CDR3 DNA reads TGTGCCAGCAGCTTAACTCGCGGCTACACCTTC. The chain employs TRBV5-6 and TRBJ1-2, with unresolved D. The CDR3 is 11 amino acids. Trimming shortened V by 2 bases and J by 8 bases, and 7 bases separated the two germline ends. Germline CDR1 reads SGHDT; CDR2 reads YYEEEE.